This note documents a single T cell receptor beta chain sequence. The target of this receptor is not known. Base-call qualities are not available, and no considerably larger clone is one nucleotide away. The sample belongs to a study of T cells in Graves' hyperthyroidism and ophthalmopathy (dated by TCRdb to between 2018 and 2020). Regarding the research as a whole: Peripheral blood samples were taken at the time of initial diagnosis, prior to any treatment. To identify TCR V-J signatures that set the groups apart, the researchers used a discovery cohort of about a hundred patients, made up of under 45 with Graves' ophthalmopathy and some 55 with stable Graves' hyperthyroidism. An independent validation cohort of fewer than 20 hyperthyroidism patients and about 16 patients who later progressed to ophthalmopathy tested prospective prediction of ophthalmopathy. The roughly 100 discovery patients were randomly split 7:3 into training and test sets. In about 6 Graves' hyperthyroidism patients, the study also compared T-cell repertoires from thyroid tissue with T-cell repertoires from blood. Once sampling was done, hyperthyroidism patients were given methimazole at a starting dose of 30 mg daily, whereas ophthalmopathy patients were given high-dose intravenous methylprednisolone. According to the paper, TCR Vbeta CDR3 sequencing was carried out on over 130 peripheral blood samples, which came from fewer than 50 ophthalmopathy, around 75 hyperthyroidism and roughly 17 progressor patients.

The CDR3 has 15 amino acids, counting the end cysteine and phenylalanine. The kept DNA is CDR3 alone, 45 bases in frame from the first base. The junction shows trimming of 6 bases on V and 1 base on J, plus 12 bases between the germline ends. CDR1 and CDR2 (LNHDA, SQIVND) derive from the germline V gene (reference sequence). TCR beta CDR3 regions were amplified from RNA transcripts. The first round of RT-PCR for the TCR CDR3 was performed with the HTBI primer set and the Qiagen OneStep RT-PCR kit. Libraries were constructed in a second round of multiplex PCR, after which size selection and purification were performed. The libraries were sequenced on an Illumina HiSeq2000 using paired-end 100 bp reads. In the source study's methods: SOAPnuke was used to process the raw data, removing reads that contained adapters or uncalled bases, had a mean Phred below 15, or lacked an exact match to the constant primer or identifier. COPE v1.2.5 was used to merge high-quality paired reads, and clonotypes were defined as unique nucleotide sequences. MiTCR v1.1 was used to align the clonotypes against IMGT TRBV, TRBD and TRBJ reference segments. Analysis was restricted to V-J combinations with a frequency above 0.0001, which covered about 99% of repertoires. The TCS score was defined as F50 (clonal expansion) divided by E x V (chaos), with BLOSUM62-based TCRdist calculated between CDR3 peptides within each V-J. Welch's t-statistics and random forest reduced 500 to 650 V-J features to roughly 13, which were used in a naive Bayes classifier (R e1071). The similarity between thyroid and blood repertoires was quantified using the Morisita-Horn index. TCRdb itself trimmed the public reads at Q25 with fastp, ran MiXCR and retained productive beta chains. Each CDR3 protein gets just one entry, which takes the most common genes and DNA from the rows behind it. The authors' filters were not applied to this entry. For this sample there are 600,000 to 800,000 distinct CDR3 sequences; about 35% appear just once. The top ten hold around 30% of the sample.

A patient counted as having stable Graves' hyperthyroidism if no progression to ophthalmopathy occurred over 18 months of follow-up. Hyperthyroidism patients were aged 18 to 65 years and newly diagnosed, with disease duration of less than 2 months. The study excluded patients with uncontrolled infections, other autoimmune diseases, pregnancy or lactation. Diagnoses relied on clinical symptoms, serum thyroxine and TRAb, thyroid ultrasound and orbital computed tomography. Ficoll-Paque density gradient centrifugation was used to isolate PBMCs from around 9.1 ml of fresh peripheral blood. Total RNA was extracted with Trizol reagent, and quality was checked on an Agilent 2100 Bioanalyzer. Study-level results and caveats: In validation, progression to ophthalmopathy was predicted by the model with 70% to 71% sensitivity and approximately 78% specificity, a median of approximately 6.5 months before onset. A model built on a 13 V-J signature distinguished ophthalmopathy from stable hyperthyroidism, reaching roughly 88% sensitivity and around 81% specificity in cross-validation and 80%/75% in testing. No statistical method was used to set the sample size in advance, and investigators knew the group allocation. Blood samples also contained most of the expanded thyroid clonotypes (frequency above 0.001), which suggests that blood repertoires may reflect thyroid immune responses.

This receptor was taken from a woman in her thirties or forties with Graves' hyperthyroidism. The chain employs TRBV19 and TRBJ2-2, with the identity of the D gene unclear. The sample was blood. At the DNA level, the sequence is TGTGCCAGTAGCAAGACGGGCGGGAACACCGGGGAGCTGTTTTTT. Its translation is CASSKTGGNTGELFF.